The 10 T cell receptor beta chains below were found in one sample sequenced in a study of cytomegalovirus exposure and HLA in healthy donors. Primers included in the PCR were 60 Vbeta and 13 Jbeta primers. TCRdb keeps only in-frame clones here, not all; method: immunoSEQ multiplex PCR. Of under 200,000 clones in the sample, 80% to 90% were seen once. The sequencing input was PBMCs. Receptors originate from a man in his late teens or twenties in good health and CMV-seropositive.

V is TRBV5-5 and J is TRBJ1-1; D gene unclear. The V gene lost 4 bases and the J gene lost 6 bases, with 13 bases spanning the gap. The CDR3 has 13 amino acids. Germline CDR1 SGHKS, CDR2 YYEKEE (reference sequence). The CDR3 sequence: CASSPVEGAEAFF. The CDR3 nucleotides read TGTGCCAGCAGCCCGGTCGAGGGCGCTGAAGCTTTCTTT.

This sequence joins TRBV28 and TRBJ1-2, with D possibly TRBD1 on 5 matching bases. V lost 2 bases, J lost 6 bases, and 16 bases lay in between. CDR1 is MDHEN and CDR2 is SYDVKM in the germline V gene. The CDR3 is 15 residues long. CDR3 DNA sequence: TGTGCCAGCAGTTTAGTCAGGTCAGGGTCCCATGGCTACACCTTC. Its protein is CASSLVRSGSHGYTF.

Only a few counts were recorded for this clone. The rearrangement joins TRBV4-1 to TRBJ1-4; the match to TRBD1 covers 11 bases. The CDR3 is 16 residues long. CDR1 MGHRA and CDR2 YSYEKL come from the germline V gene. With 4 bases clipped from V and 7 bases from J, the junction kept 8 bases outside the gene matches. The CDR3 coding sequence is TGCGCCAGCAGCCCTATTCTCGGGACAGGGGGTGAAAAACTGTTTTTT. It translates to CASSPILGTGGEKLFF.

This chain links TRBV30 with TRBJ1-2, with D perhaps TRBD1 (5 bases). Germline CDR1 is GTSNPN and CDR2 is SVGIG (reference sequence). Between the trimmed V and J ends, which lost 1 base and 6 bases, there was a span of 9 bases. This CDR3 is 12 amino acids long. The CDR3 loop is CAWSEGWNGYTF. The CDR3 nucleotides are TGTGCCTGGAGTGAGGGGTGGAATGGCTACACCTTC.

The chain couples TRBV21-1 to TRBJ2-1; the D call in the table, TRBD1, was not verified against the DNA. TRBV21-1 is labeled a pseudogene. This CDR3 has 16 amino acids. DNA of the CDR3: TGTGCCAGCAGCAAAAAGAGCGGACAGGGGGCAAGTGAGCAGTTCTTC. It translates to CASSKKSGQGASEQFF.

The V and J genes are TRBV19 and TRBJ2-5; 9 bases are shared with TRBD2. The CDR3 totals 15 residues. V lost 1 base to trimming and J lost 5 bases; unmatched junction nucleotides: 5. Germline V gene sequence: CDR1 LNHDA, CDR2 SQIVND (reference sequence). CDR3 coding DNA: TGTGCCAGTAGTATAGTACCTAGCGGGGAGGAGACCCAGTACTTC. It translates to CASSIVPSGEETQYF.

In its sample, this clone was seen a few times. V is TRBV6-4 and J is TRBJ2-5; 12 bases map to TRBD2. Trimming at V came to 5 bases and at J to 3 bases, leaving 1 base not matched to a gene. This CDR3 region has 14 residues. The germline V gene encodes CDR1 MRHNA and CDR2 SNTAGT. CDR3 residues: CASSRTSGEETQYF. CDR3 coding DNA: TGTGCCAGCAGTCGGACTAGCGGGGAAGAGACCCAGTACTTC.

The chain uses TRBV30 and TRBJ1-4; the match to TRBD1 covers 9 bases. V was pared by 4 bases and J by 4 bases, with 4 bases of the junction left unmatched. Germline V gene lookup returns CDR1 GTSNPN and CDR2 SVGIG (reference sequence). The CDR3 spans 14 residues. The CDR3 loop is CAWNRGQGNEKLFF. CDR3 DNA sequence: TGTGCCTGGAACAGGGGGCAGGGTAATGAAAAACTGTTTTTT.

This clone was counted once. The chain joins TRBV28 to TRBJ1-5; 11 bases fit TRBD1. The V segment lost 5 bases and the J segment 2 bases; nucleotides outside the gene matches: 8. The germline gives CDR1 MDHEN, CDR2 SYDVKM. The CDR3 is 17 amino acids. The CDR3, as DNA: TGTGCCAGCAGTCCGGGACAGGGGGAGCCGGGCAATCAGCCCCAGCATTTT. Translated: CASSPGQGEPGNQPQHF. Together with reference TRBV28 and TRBJ1-5, the CDR3 gives the full variable domain: DVKVTQSSRYLVKRTGEKVFLECVQDMDHENMFWYRQDPGLGLRLIYFSYDVKMKEKGDIPEGYSVSREKKERFSLILESASTNQTSMYLCASSPGQGEPGNQPQHFGDGTRLSIL.

This clone was detected only a few times. The V gene is TRBV6-1, the J gene TRBJ1-5; TRBD1 might be the D (5 bases). The CDR3 runs to 16 residues. Germline values: CDR1 MNHNS, CDR2 SASEGT. Trimming took 2 bases from V and 0 from J, leaving 11 bases between them. In DNA form, the CDR3 reads TGTGCCAGCAGTGAACGGCGAGGACATAGCAATCAGCCCCAGCATTTT. Residues: CASSERRGHSNQPQHF.